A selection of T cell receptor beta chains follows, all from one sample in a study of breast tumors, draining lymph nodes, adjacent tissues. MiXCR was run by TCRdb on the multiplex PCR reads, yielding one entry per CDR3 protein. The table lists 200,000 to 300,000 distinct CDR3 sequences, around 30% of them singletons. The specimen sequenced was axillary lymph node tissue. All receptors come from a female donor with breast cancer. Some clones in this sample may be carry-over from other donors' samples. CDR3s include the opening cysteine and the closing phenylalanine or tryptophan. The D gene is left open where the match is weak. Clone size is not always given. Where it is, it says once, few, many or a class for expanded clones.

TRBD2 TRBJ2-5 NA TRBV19 TGTGCCAGTAGTATACTAGCGGGAGGGGAGACCCAGTACTTC CASSILAGGETQYF
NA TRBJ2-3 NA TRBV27 TGTGCCAGCAGTTTGAACGGAGGCACAGATACGCAGTATTTT CASSLNGGTDTQYF
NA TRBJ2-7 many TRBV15 TGTGCCACCAGCCTGGCGTCGGGAGAGCAGTACTTC CATSLASGEQYF
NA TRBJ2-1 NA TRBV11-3 TGTGCCAGCAGCTCCACCGGGACAACCTACAATGAGCAGTTCTTC CASSSTGTTYNEQFF
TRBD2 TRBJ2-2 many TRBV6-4 TGTGCCAGCAGTGTCACTAGCGGCAGCACACCCGGGGAGCTGTTTTTT CASSVTSGSTPGELFF
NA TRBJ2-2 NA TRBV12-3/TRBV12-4 TGTGCCAGCAGTTTCTGGGGGAGCTCTTCGAGCACCGGGGAGCTGTTTTTT CASSFWGSSSSTGELFF
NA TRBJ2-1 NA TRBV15 TGTGCCCCTAGGACGTCCGGGACCTTTGCCGAGCAGTTCTTC CAPRTSGTFAEQFF
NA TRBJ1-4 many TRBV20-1 TGCAGTGCTAGCCTTTCCGGGGAAAAACTGTTTTTT CSASLSGEKLFF
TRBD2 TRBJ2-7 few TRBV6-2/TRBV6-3 TGTGCCAGCAGTCCCCCGGGACTAGCCCCCTACGAGCAGTACTTC CASSPPGLAPYEQYF
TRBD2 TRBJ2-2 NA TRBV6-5 TGTGCCAGCAGTTACCAAACTAGCGGGAGGGCCGGAACCGGGGAGCTGTCTTTT CASSYQTSGRAGTGELSF
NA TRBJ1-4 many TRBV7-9 TGTGCCAGCAGCTTAGGGGTGCAAGGATCCATGGCGACTAATGAAAAACTGTTTTTT CASSLGVQGSMATNEKLFF
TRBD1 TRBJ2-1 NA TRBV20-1 TGCAGTGCTAGCCCCCACAGGGGGCTAAACAATGAGCAGTTCTTC CSASPHRGLNNEQFF
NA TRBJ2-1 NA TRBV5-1 TGTGCCAGCAGCGTAGCTAAAAATGAGCAGTTCTTC CASSVAKNEQFF
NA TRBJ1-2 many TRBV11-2 TGTGCCACCGACCAGGCGGGGTTGTACTATGGCTACACCTTC CATDQAGLYYGYTF
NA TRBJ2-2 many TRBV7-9 TGTGCCAGCAGCTTAGGAGTGATTGGCGGGGGACAAACGAACACCGGGGAGCTGTTTTTT CASSLGVIGGGQTNTGELFF
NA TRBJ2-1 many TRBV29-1 TGCAGCTCGGGACTTTCCAATGAGCAGTTCTTC CSSGLSNEQFF
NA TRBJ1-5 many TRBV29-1 TGCAGCGTTCTCACAGTGGCCGCGAGGAATCAGCCCCAGCATTTT CSVLTVAARNQPQHF
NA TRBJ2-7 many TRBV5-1 TGCGCCAGCAGCTTGGAGACAGGCTCCTACGAGCAGTACTTC CASSLETGSYEQYF
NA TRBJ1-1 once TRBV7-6 TGTGCCAGCAGCTCAGTGTCCGCGGGGTGGACTGAAGCTTCCTTT CASSSVSAGWTEASF
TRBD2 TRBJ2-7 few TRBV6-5 TGTGCCAGCAGTCCCCGATTAGGACTAGCGGGTTTCTACGAGCAGTACTTC CASSPRLGLAGFYEQYF
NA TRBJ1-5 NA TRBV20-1 TGCAGTGCCAGTAGCGGGGACACAAATCAGCCCCAGCATTTT CSASSGDTNQPQHF
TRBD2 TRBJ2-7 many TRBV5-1 TGCGCCAGCAGCCGACTAGCGGGAGGCTACTACGAGCAGTACTTC CASSRLAGGYYEQYF
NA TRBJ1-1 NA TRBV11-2 TGTGCCAGCAGCGAACGTCGTGAGGTCACTGAAGCTTTCTTT CASSERREVTEAFF
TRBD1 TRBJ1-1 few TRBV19 TGTGCCAGTAGTATAACAGGGGACACTGAAGCTTTCTTT CASSITGDTEAFF
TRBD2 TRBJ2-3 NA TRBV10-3 TGTGCCATCAGCACACTAGCGGGAAGCACAGATACGCAGTATTTT CAISTLAGSTDTQYF
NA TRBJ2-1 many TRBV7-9 TGTGCCAGCAGCTTAGCGCTACTCTACAATGAGCAGTTCTTC CASSLALLYNEQFF
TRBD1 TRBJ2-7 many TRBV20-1 TGCAGTGCTAGTTTAACCCGGGACAGCGAGCAGTACTTC CSASLTRDSEQYF
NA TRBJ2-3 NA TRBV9 TGTGCCAGCAGCGTCGCGGGGCACTACAATGAGCAGTATTTT CASSVAGHYNEQYF